The 10 T cell receptor beta chains given below trace back to one sample, sequenced in a study of Ad26.COV2.S vaccination and SARS-CoV-2 variants. Libraries were prepared by immunoSEQ multiplex PCR; TCRdb keeps only in-frame clonotypes and omits some of them. The sample contains 400,000 to 450,000 clones, 90% of which appear only once. Specified treatment: around 19 received Ad26.COV2.S at low or high dose, single or two shots; about five received placebo; per-sample allocation not given. The samples date from day 63 after the first vaccine or placebo injection. The starting material was peripheral blood, obtained in a trial of Ad26.COV2.S vaccine versus placebo. The receptors come from a person aged 18 to 65 who received the Ad26.COV2.S COVID-19 vaccine or a placebo.

J is TRBJ2-1 and V is TRBV5-1; 11 positions agree with TRBD2. V shed 5 bases, J shed 1 base, and the junction held 5 bases outside the gene matches. The CDR3 is 16 amino acids. Looked up from germline, CDR1 is SGHRS and CDR2 is YFSETQ. The CDR3 DNA reads as TGCGCCAGCAGATCACTAGCGGGAGCATCCTACAATGAGCAGTTCTTC. Protein product: CASRSLAGASYNEQFF.

The sample holds a few counts of this clone. This chain joins TRBV5-6 and TRBJ1-1; no clear D gene. The germline CDR1 and CDR2 sequences are SGHDT and YYEEEE. V lost 4 bases and J lost 3, with 13 bases in between. CDR3 size: 14 residues. In DNA form, the CDR3 reads TGTGCCAGCAGCAGAGGGATTAAGGACACTGAAGCTTTCTTT. It codes for CASSRGIKDTEAFF.

V usage is TRBV7-8 and J usage is TRBJ2-7, with D possibly TRBD2 on 6 matching bases. CDR1 SGHVS and CDR2 FQNEAQ come from the germline V gene. This CDR3 is built from 15 residues. The V end was cut by 5 bases, the J end by 0 bases, with 14 bases between. In DNA, the CDR3 is TGTGCCAGCAGCAATCGGGAGTTAATCTCCTACGAGCAGTACTTC. It codes for CASSNRELISYEQYF. Full variable domain (rest looked up from reference TRBV7-8 and TRBJ2-7): GAGVSQSPRYKVAKRGQDVALRCDPISGHVSLFWYQQALGQGPEFLTYFQNEAQLDKSGLPSDRFFAERPEGSVSTLKIQRTQQEDSAVYLCASSNRELISYEQYFGPGTRLTVT.

The rearrangement joins TRBV11-3 to TRBJ2-1; 11 nucleotides agree with TRBD1. CDR1 and CDR2 (germline): SGHNT, YENEEA. The V gene end was trimmed by 4 bases and the J gene end by 7 bases; junction bases not matched to a gene: 6. This CDR3 has 15 residues. The CDR3 nucleotides read TGTGCCAGCAGCTCTGGACAGGGGGCAGGGAATGAGCAGTTCTTC. It is translated as CASSSGQGAGNEQFF. Full variable domain (missing parts from reference TRBV11-3 and TRBJ2-1): EAGVVQSPRYKIIEKKQPVAFWCNPISGHNTLYWYLQNLGQGPELLIRYENEEAVDDSQLPKDRFSAERLKGVDSTLKIQPAELGDSAVYLCASSSGQGAGNEQFFGPGTRLTVL.

V and J are TRBV3-1 (or the pseudogene TRBV3-2) and TRBJ2-7; 7 bases line up with TRBD2. Trimming cost V 5 bases and J 7 bases; bases outside gene matches: 8. The CDR3 totals 13 residues. Germline V lookup: CDR1 LGHDT, CDR2 YNNKEL (reference sequence). CDR3 in amino acids: CASSASEAGEQYF. The CDR3 DNA reads as TGTGCCAGCAGCGCAAGCGAAGCGGGGGAGCAGTACTTC.

The rearrangement links TRBV18 to TRBJ1-5; D is unclear. V was trimmed by 6 bases and J by 5 bases, leaving 17 bases between them. This CDR3 has 15 residues. CDR1 KGHSH and CDR2 LQKENI come from the germline V gene. The CDR3 loop is CASSLAPGQYQPQHF. The CDR3 nucleotides read TGTGCCAGCTCTCTCGCCCCAGGCCAGTATCAGCCCCAGCATTTT.

This chain joins TRBV7-2 and TRBJ2-6, with D possibly matching TRBD1 (6 bases). V lost 1 base, J lost 0 bases, and 16 bases lay in between. The CDR3 totals 19 residues. CDR1 is SGHTA, CDR2 FQGNSA, per germline. The DNA for the CDR3 is TGTGCCAGCAGCTTAGGTTTTAAGGGACATCGCTCTGGGGCCAACGTCCTGACTTTC. Its protein is CASSLGFKGHRSGANVLTF.

This clone was detected only once. The chain carries TRBV3-1 (or the pseudogene TRBV3-2) and TRBJ2-4; D is perhaps TRBD1 (6 bases). From germline, CDR1 is LGHDT and CDR2 YNNKEL (reference sequence). V lost 1 base and J 4 bases, leaving 14 bases between the germline ends. This CDR3 has 16 amino acids. The CDR3 nucleotides read TGTGCCAGCAGCCAAGTAAGTAGGACAGAGAAAAACATTCAGTACTTC. Translating gives CASSQVSRTEKNIQYF.

DNA for the CDR3: TGTGCCAGCTCCAGGACAGGGGTTTTGCAAGAGACCCAGTACTTC. Amino acid sequence: CASSRTGVLQETQYF. The V call is TRBV6-5, the J call TRBJ2-5; 9 bases fit TRBD1. J was trimmed by 2 bases and V by 8 bases; bases with no gene match: 9. The germline V gene has CDR1 MNHEY and CDR2 SVGAGI. The CDR3 has 15 amino acids.

The chain joins TRBV9 to TRBJ2-7; no firm D call. The ends were cut back, 0 bases at V and 2 bases at J, with 9 bases in the middle. The germline V gene has CDR1 SGDLS and CDR2 YYNGEE. This CDR3 is 14 amino acids long. This chain's CDR3 is CASSVEKGTYEQYF. The CDR3, as DNA: TGTGCCAGCAGCGTAGAAAAAGGGACCTACGAGCAGTACTTC.